The 13 T cell receptor beta chains given below trace back to one sample, sequenced in a study of T cells in Graves' hyperthyroidism and ophthalmopathy. TCR beta CDR3 sequences were amplified from RNA transcripts. First-round RT-PCR targeting the TCR CDR3 was performed with the HTBI primer set. TCRdb fed the multiplex PCR reads into MiXCR, producing one record per CDR3 protein. The sample carries just over 550,000 distinct CDR3 sequences, about half recorded once. Sample: peripheral blood or thyroid tissue (not recorded which). Receptors originate from a woman between 18 and 29 years old with Graves' hyperthyroidism.

This clonotype was seen ten or more times. The rearrangement joins TRBV7-9 to TRBJ1-1; D gene unclear. Germline values: CDR1 SEHNR, CDR2 FQNEAQ (reference sequence). V was trimmed by 5 bases and J by 1 base, leaving 11 bases between them. This CDR3 has 14 amino acids. In DNA, the CDR3 is TGTGCCAGCAGCCCCGGGTACCCGAACACTGAAGCTTTCTTT. Amino acids: CASSPGYPNTEAFF.

At least ten counts were recorded for this clonotype. This chain joins TRBV24-1 and TRBJ1-2; no firm D call. Germline CDR1 is KGHDR and CDR2 is SFDVKD. The V end was cut by 3 bases, the J end by 4 bases, with 8 bases between. The CDR3 sequence is 13 residues long. The CDR3 spells CATSDKTGYGYTF. The CDR3 nucleotides are TGTGCCACCAGTGATAAAACGGGCTATGGCTACACCTTC.

This clonotype was recorded many times. V and J are TRBV7-2 and TRBJ2-7; D ambiguous. Germline assignment: CDR1 SGHTA and CDR2 FQGNSA. V was cut by 9 bases and J by 1 base, with 4 bases left in between. This CDR3 comprises 10 residues. CDR3 residues: CASQSYEQYF. The CDR3 bases are TGTGCCAGTCAGTCCTACGAGCAGTACTTC.

The CDR3 loop reads CASSFPVDTDTQYF. The CDR3 nucleotides are TGTGCCAGCAGCTTTCCGGTGGACACAGATACGCAGTATTTT. The chain links TRBV5-7 to TRBJ2-3; no firm D call. TRBV5-7 is an ORF; its function is uncertain. The CDR3 runs to 14 residues. The V and J ends lost 2 bases and 2 bases respectively, with 9 bases between them.

This clonotype was counted at least ten times. This chain links TRBV29-1 with TRBJ1-2; D remains ambiguous. Trimming removed 7 bases from V and 4 bases from J, with 13 bases in between. Germline V gene lookup returns CDR1 SQVTM and CDR2 ANQGSEA. This CDR3 is built from 12 residues. The CDR3 region has the DNA TGCAGCGCCTGGACCTGGGTCTATGGCTACACCTTC. Translation gives CSAWTWVYGYTF.

This clonotype was seen only a few times. V and J are TRBV2 and TRBJ1-3; D gene unclear. The V end lost 3 bases, the J end lost 0 bases, and 9 bases lay between the germline ends. Per germline, CDR1 SNHLY and CDR2 FYNNEI. The CDR3 has 15 residues. CDR3 nucleotide sequence: TGTGCCAGCAGTGATATTTCCCGCTCTGGAAACACCATATATTTT. Protein sequence: CASSDISRSGNTIYF. The full variable domain, completed using reference TRBV2 and TRBJ1-3, is EPEVTQTPSHQVTQMGQEVILRCVPISNHLYFYWYRQILGQKVEFLVSFYNNEISEKSEIFDDQFSVERPDGSNFTLKIRSTKLEDSAMYFCASSDISRSGNTIYFGEGSWLTVV.

The rearrangement links TRBV2 to TRBJ1-5; D gene uncertain. Germline V gene sequence: CDR1 SNHLY, CDR2 FYNNEI. CDR3 size: 16 residues. V lost 6 bases to trimming and J lost 0 bases, with 15 bases between them. The CDR3 DNA reads as TGTGCCAGCAGCGCCCGACTTGGGCATAGCAATCAGCCCCAGCATTTT. Translation gives CASSARLGHSNQPQHF. The complete variable domain, with remaining parts taken from reference TRBV2 and TRBJ1-5, reads EPEVTQTPSHQVTQMGQEVILRCVPISNHLYFYWYRQILGQKVEFLVSFYNNEISEKSEIFDDQFSVERPDGSNFTLKIRSTKLEDSAMYFCASSARLGHSNQPQHFGDGTRLSIL.

This chain uses TRBV5-6 with TRBJ2-5, with a weak D call TRBD1 (6 bases). The V end lost 2 bases, the J end lost 1 base, and 9 bases lay between the germline ends. Per germline, CDR1 SGHDT and CDR2 YYEEEE. The CDR3 runs to 14 residues. The chain's CDR3 is CASSLQGTQETQYF. As DNA, the CDR3 is TGTGCCAGCAGCTTACAGGGAACCCAAGAGACCCAGTACTTC.

This clonotype was seen only a few times. V is TRBV2 and J is TRBJ1-1; 7 bases map to TRBD1. The germline gives CDR1 SNHLY, CDR2 FYNNEI. The CDR3 length is 14 residues. J was trimmed by 4 bases and V by 6 bases; bases with no gene match: 8. The CDR3 is CASRPTGWGTEAFF. CDR3 bases: TGTGCCAGCAGACCGACAGGGTGGGGCACTGAAGCTTTCTTT. Filled out from reference TRBV2 and TRBJ1-1, the complete variable domain reads EPEVTQTPSHQVTQMGQEVILRCVPISNHLYFYWYRQILGQKVEFLVSFYNNEISEKSEIFDDQFSVERPDGSNFTLKIRSTKLEDSAMYFCASRPTGWGTEAFFGQGTRLTVV.

The J gene is TRBJ1-1, the V gene TRBV15, with D possibly being TRBD1 (5 bases). Germline V CDR1 and CDR2: LNHNV, YYDKDF (reference sequence). V gave up 3 bases and J gave up 3 bases, with 8 bases separating them. The CDR3 is 13 residues long. CDR3 loop: CATSSLGDTEAFF. The DNA for the CDR3 is TGTGCCACCAGCAGTTTGGGGGACACTGAAGCTTTCTTT.

This clonotype has a count of ten or more. V gene TRBV7-2 combines with J gene TRBJ2-7; 11 nucleotides match TRBD2. The CDR3 has 13 amino acids. The J segment lost 6 bases and the V segment lost 4 bases, leaving 2 bases of the junction unmatched. Germline V gene data show CDR1 as SGHTA and CDR2 as FQGNSA. This chain's CDR3 is CASSSGLAGEQYF. The DNA of the CDR3 is TGTGCCAGCAGCTCTGGACTAGCGGGCGAGCAGTACTTC.

This clonotype was picked up a small number of times. The J gene is TRBJ2-2, the V gene TRBV7-9; TRBD2 aligns across 10 bases. The germline V gene encodes CDR1 SEHNR and CDR2 FQNEAQ (reference sequence). V trimming: 5 bases; J trimming: 2 bases; junction bases outside the gene matches: 8. The CDR3 runs 17 residues. CDR3 nucleotide sequence: TGTGCCAGCAGCCCATACGCACTAGCGGGAAACACCGGGGAGCTGTTTTTT. This encodes CASSPYALAGNTGELFF.

Concerning this clonotype: Since a much larger clone is just one base distant, this may be a read error. The chain joins TRBV29-1 to TRBJ1-3, with 9 bases identical to TRBD1. The CDR3 runs to 14 residues. The germline V gene has CDR1 SQVTM and CDR2 ANQGSEA. Trimming cost V 4 bases and J 2 bases; bases outside gene matches: 3. The CDR3 sequence: CSVGTGAAGNTIYF. The CDR3 coding sequence is TGCAGCGTTGGGACAGGGGCTGCTGGAAACACCATATATTTT.